These T cell receptor beta chains were read from a single sample in a study of blood T cell repertoires in COVID-19. Some clones are missing from TCRdb's copy, which holds only in-frame ones; the method was immunoSEQ multiplex PCR. The sample lists a few hundred thousand clones, 88% occurring once. Material: PBMCs or T cells enriched from blood (not recorded which). These receptors were collected from a man aged 30-40 years who had recovered from COVID-19. Both conserved end residues are part of each CDR3. The D gene is left open where the match is weak. Clone size is stated in some rows and not others, as once, few, many or a class when expanded.

D | J | V | size | CDR3 | DNA
. | TRBJ1-1 | TRBV6-5 | . | CACPEVVWVLEAFF | TGTGCCTGCCCTGAGGTGGTATGGGTTCTTGAAGCTTTCTTT
TRBD1 | TRBJ2-3 | TRBV3-1/TRBV3-2 | . | CASSSRGTDTQYF | TGTGCCAGCAGCTCCAGGGGGACAGATACGCAGTATTTT
. | TRBJ1-4 | TRBV2 | . | CASSDSVTTNEKLFF | TGTGCCAGCAGTGATTCCGTTACAACTAATGAAAAACTGTTTTTT
. | TRBJ1-2 | TRBV5-5 | . | CASSLGAILNYGYTF | TGTGCCAGCAGCTTGGGGGCCATCCTTAACTATGGCTACACCTTC
. | TRBJ1-2 | TRBV12-3/TRBV12-4 | once | CASIGGYYGYTF | TGTGCCAGCATCGGGGGGTACTATGGCTACACCTTC
. | TRBJ1-1 | TRBV5-1 | . | CASSPREPERAFF | TGCGCCAGCAGCCCCCGGGAACCAGAAAGAGCTTTCTTT
TRBD2 | TRBJ2-1 | TRBV18 | . | CASSPLASGGVAYNEQFF | TGTGCCAGCTCACCACTGGCCAGCGGGGGGGTTGCTTACAATGAGCAGTTCTTC
. | TRBJ2-2 | TRBV6-1 | . | CASSVTQGINTGELFF | TGTGCCAGCAGTGTAACACAGGGTATTAACACCGGGGAGCTGTTTTTT
. | TRBJ1-1 | TRBV3-1/TRBV3-2 | . | CASSHRGFNTEAFF | TGTGCCAGCAGCCATAGAGGGTTCAACACTGAAGCTTTCTTT
. | TRBJ2-2 | TRBV12-3/TRBV12-4 | . | CASSPLRGGELFF | TGTGCCAGCAGCCCATTGCGAGGGGGGGAGCTGTTTTTT
TRBD1 | TRBJ2-1 | TRBV2 | . | CAMPGTGGYNEQFF | TGTGCCATGCCCGGGACAGGAGGTTACAATGAGCAGTTCTTC
. | TRBJ1-5 | TRBV30 | . | CAWGGGGQPQHF | TGTGCCTGGGGGGGAGGGGGTCAGCCCCAGCATTTT
TRBD1 | TRBJ2-1 | TRBV19 | . | CASSVMTGSSSYNEQFF | TGTGCCAGTAGCGTTATGACAGGGTCAAGCTCCTACAATGAGCAGTTCTTC
. | TRBJ2-2 | TRBV9 | . | CASSSPPRGARAGELFF | TGTGCCAGCAGCTCCCCGCCTCGGGGGGCGCGTGCCGGGGAGCTGTTTTTT
. | TRBJ2-7 | TRBV6-1 | . | CASSEAGQPYEQYF | TGTGCCAGCAGTGAAGCAGGACAACCCTACGAGCAGTACTTC